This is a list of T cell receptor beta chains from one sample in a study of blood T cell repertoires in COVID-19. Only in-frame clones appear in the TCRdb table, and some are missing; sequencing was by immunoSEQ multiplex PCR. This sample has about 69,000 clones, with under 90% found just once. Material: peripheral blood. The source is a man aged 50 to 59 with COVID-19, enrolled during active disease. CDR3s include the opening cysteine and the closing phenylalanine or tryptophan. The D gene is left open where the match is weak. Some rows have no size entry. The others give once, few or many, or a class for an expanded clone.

CASSPDSGWAGNTIYF	TGTGCCAGCAGTCCCGACAGTGGATGGGCTGGAAACACCATATATTTT	few	TRBV27	.	TRBJ1-3
CASSQVGSGVSSTDTQYF	TGTGCCAGCAGCCAAGTAGGCAGCGGGGTCTCTAGCACAGATACGCAGTATTTT	.	TRBV4-2	TRBD2	TRBJ2-3
CASSPVRGLGAKNIQYF	TGTGCCAGCTCACCAGTCAGGGGGCTTGGGGCCAAAAACATTCAGTACTTC	.	TRBV18	TRBD1	TRBJ2-4
CATSRDLGEETQYF	TGTGCCACCAGCAGAGATCTAGGCGAAGAGACCCAGTACTTC	.	TRBV15	.	TRBJ2-5
CASRAEGYTF	TGTGCCAGCAGGGCTGAAGGCTACACCTTC	.	TRBV2	.	TRBJ1-2
CASSRDTFSGNTIYF	TGTGCCAGCAGCCGGGACACCTTCTCTGGAAACACCATATATTTT	few	TRBV6-5	.	TRBJ1-3
CASSPPVGDVYEQYF	TGTGCCAGCTCACCACCGGTGGGAGACGTCTACGAGCAGTACTTC	.	TRBV18	.	TRBJ2-7
CASSWGETGELFF	TGTGCCAGCAGCTGGGGGGAGACCGGGGAGCTGTTTTTT	.	TRBV5-6	.	TRBJ2-2
CASSKAAPMRGGTTDTQYF	TGTGCCAGCAGCAAAGCAGCCCCCATGCGGGGGGGCACCACAGATACGCAGTATTTT	.	TRBV21-1	.	TRBJ2-3
CASSLTRFYGYTF	TGTGCCAGCAGTTTAACGCGGTTCTATGGCTACACCTTC	.	TRBV27	.	TRBJ1-2
CASSVYQWTEAFF	TGTGCCAGCTCAGTTTATCAATGGACTGAAGCTTTCTTT	.	TRBV27	.	TRBJ1-1
CASSLISGGASGELFF	TGTGCCAGCAGCTTAATCAGCGGGGGGGCGTCCGGGGAGCTGTTTTTT	.	TRBV7-2	TRBD2	TRBJ2-2
CASTGGLSGNTIYF	TGTGCCAGCACTGGGGGCCTCTCTGGAAACACCATATATTTT	.	TRBV7-9	.	TRBJ1-3
CASSLQGGYGYTF	TGTGCCAGCAGCTTACAGGGGGGGTATGGCTACACCTTC	.	TRBV6-5	TRBD1	TRBJ1-2
CASSGRGGNQPQHF	TGTGCCAGTAGTGGGAGAGGAGGCAATCAGCCCCAGCATTTT	.	TRBV19	.	TRBJ1-5
CASSPPSGTGNTIYF	TGTGCCAGCTCACCACCAAGCGGAACGGGAAACACCATATATTTT	.	TRBV18	.	TRBJ1-3
CASSIQGTNTGELFF	TGTGCCAGTAGTATCCAGGGCACGAACACCGGGGAGCTGTTTTTT	.	TRBV19	.	TRBJ2-2
CASSLVGQGSYEQYF	TGCGCCAGCAGCTTGGTGGGCCAGGGTTCCTACGAGCAGTACTTC	.	TRBV5-1	.	TRBJ2-7
CASSLVGDFYSPLHF	TGTGCCAGCAGCTTAGTTGGGGACTTCTATTCACCCCTCCACTTT	.	TRBV7-9	.	TRBJ1-6
CASSPTGGLNEQFF	TGCGCCAGCAGCCCGACAGGGGGTCTCAATGAGCAGTTCTTC	.	TRBV5-1	TRBD1	TRBJ2-1